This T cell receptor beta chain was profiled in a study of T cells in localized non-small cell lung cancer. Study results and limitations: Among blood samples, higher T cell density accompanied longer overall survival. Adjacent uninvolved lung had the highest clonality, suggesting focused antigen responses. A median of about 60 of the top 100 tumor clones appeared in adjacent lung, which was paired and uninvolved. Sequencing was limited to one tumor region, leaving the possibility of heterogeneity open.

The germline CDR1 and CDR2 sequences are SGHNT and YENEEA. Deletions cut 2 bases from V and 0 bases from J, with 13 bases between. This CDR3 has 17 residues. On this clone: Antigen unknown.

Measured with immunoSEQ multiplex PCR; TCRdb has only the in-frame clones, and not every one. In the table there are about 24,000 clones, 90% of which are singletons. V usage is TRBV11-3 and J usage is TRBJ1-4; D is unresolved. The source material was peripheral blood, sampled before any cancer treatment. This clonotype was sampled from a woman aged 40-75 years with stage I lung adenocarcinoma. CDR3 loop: CASSLRYPTSTNEKLFF. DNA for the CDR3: TGTGCCAGCAGCTTAAGATACCCGACTTCAACTAATGAAAAACTGTTTTTT.